The present T cell receptor beta chain was sequenced within a study of siplizumab effects on memory and regulatory T cells. This CDR3 is 12 amino acids long. Trimming removed 2 bases from V and 5 bases from J, with 6 bases in between. Germline lookup yields CDR1 SEHNR and CDR2 FQNEAQ (reference sequence). Around 9.1 x 10^4 TCR templates per sample were assayed. The table came from immunoSEQ multiplex PCR; TCRdb's copy has only in-frame clones and leaves some out. The sample has about 100,000 clones, 80% to 95% seen once. Sequencing was performed on CD4+ T cells sorted from blood. The rearrangement uses TRBV7-9 and TRBJ2-5, with D tentatively TRBD1 (5 bases). The TCR comes from a human donor in good health. The CDR3, as DNA: TGTGCCAGCAGCTTACAGGGCGAGACCCAGTACTTC. Protein product: CASSLQGETQYF.